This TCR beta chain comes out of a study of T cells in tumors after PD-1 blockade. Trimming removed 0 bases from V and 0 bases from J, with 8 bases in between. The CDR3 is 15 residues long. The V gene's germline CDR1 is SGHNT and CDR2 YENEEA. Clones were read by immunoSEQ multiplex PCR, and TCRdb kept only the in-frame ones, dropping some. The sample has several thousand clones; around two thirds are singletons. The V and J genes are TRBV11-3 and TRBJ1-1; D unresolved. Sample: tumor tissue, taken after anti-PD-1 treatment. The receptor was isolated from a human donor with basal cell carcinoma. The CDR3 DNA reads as TGTGCCAGCAGCTTAGATGGCAGGATGAACACTGAAGCTTTCTTT. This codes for CASSLDGRMNTEAFF. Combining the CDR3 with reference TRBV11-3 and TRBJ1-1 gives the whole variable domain EAGVVQSPRYKIIEKKQPVAFWCNPISGHNTLYWYLQNLGQGPELLIRYENEEAVDDSQLPKDRFSAERLKGVDSTLKIQPAELGDSAVYLCASSLDGRMNTEAFFGQGTRLTVV.